This TCR beta chain came from a study of blood T cell repertoires in COVID-19. Clones were read by immunoSEQ multiplex PCR, and TCRdb kept only the in-frame ones, dropping some. The sample holds around 340,000 clones, about nine tenths seen once. V lost 9 bases and J lost 2, with 14 bases in between. The germline gives CDR1 SNHLY, CDR2 FYNNEI. The length of the CDR3 is 15 residues. All enrollees were about 18 to 100 years old and from approximately 25 US areas. The V gene is TRBV2, the J gene TRBJ2-6; D is ambiguous. The sequence came from a woman aged 25-40 years who had been exposed to COVID-19. Material: PBMCs or T cells enriched from blood (not recorded which). CDR3 amino acids: CARALLVTGANVLTF. CDR3 nucleotide sequence: TGTGCCAGAGCCCTCCTGGTAACTGGGGCCAACGTCCTGACTTTC.